This is a list of T cell receptor beta chains from one sample in a study of T-cell memory formation after mild COVID-19. MiXCR was run by TCRdb on the 5' RACE reads, yielding one entry per CDR3 protein. The top ten clones hold 20% to 25% of a sample with approximately 340,000 distinct CDR3 sequences, over 10% of them seen once. The sequencing input was PBMCs or a T cell subset sorted from them (not recorded which). These receptors were obtained from a man aged 18-30 years who had mild COVID-19 (a few samples of this study predate the infection). Cell type and time point are not known. Each CDR3 is given with its conserved first and last residue. A D gene is named only where the DNA matches it firmly. Size tells how often a clone was seen (once, few, many) or the class of an expanded clone, and some rows leave it out.

TRBJ2-2 TRBD2 NA TRBV4-3 TGCGCCAGCAGCCAAGATCCGATGATAGCGGGGTTCACCGGGGAGCTGTTTTTT CASSQDPMIAGFTGELFF
TRBJ2-7 TRBD1 many TRBV29-1 TGCAGCATACAGGGGGAAGACTACGAGCAGTACTTC CSIQGEDYEQYF
TRBJ2-4 TRBD2 many TRBV25-1 TGTGCCAGCAGGGGGAGGGTTGTGGACATTCAGTACTTC CASRGRVVDIQYF
TRBJ2-1 NA few TRBV4-3 TGCGCCAGCAGCCAAGGGGCAGGGGTCTACAATGAGCAGTTCTTC CASSQGAGVYNEQFF
TRBJ2-1 TRBD1 NA TRBV12-3/TRBV12-4 TGTGCCAGCAGTTTGTCAGGGGGCATCTACAATGAGCAGTTCTTC CASSLSGGIYNEQFF
TRBJ1-1 NA NA TRBV6-5 TGTGCCAGCAGTTATGGTCCCGGCCAGCGGGCTTTCTTT CASSYGPGQRAFF
TRBJ2-3 NA many TRBV7-3 TGTGCCAGCAGCTTAACAGGGCTGAGCACAGATACGCAGTATTTT CASSLTGLSTDTQYF
TRBJ2-7 NA many TRBV12-3/TRBV12-4 TGTGCCAGCAGTTCCCCACCCGGGAACGACGAGCAGTACTTC CASSSPPGNDEQYF
TRBJ1-3 NA few TRBV5-1 TGCGCCAGCAGCTTGACCAGTCCTGGAAACACCATATATTTT CASSLTSPGNTIYF
TRBJ1-6 NA many TRBV28 TGTGCCAGCAGCCCCCAAAATTCACCCCTCCACTTT CASSPQNSPLHF
TRBJ2-5 NA many TRBV15 TGTGCCACCAGCAGAGTTCAAGAGACCCAGTACTTC CATSRVQETQYF
TRBJ2-3 TRBD2 few TRBV7-3 TGTGCCAGCAGTCTAACCGTGACTAGCGGCGATACGCAGTATTTT CASSLTVTSGDTQYF
TRBJ1-1 TRBD1 NA TRBV18 TGTGCCAGCTCACCTAGCACGGGACAGGGGGCCTCTGAAGCTTTCTTT CASSPSTGQGASEAFF
TRBJ2-3 NA NA TRBV7-3 TGTGCCAGCAGTTCCGACAGCTCTAGCACAGATACGCAGTATTTT CASSSDSSSTDTQYF
TRBJ2-3 NA many TRBV7-6 TGTGCCAGCAGCTTAGTGGGCAGCACAGATACGCAGTATTTT CASSLVGSTDTQYF
TRBJ2-7 NA few TRBV20-1 TGCAGCGCCATGCAGGAAAAGAACGAGCAGTACTTC CSAMQEKNEQYF
TRBJ1-5 TRBD1 many TRBV12-3/TRBV12-4 TGTGCCAGCAGTTCTGGACAGGCCAATCAGCCCCAGCATTTT CASSSGQANQPQHF
TRBJ2-1 NA NA TRBV6-1 TGTGCCAGCACTTTTCGCGGCGATGAGCAGTTCTTC CASTFRGDEQFF
TRBJ2-1 NA few TRBV29-1 TGCAGCGTTGAAGAATGGAGGGCTGGAGGGGCTTCCTACAATGAGCAGTTCTTC CSVEEWRAGGASYNEQFF
TRBJ1-2 NA few TRBV4-2 TGTGCCAGCAGCCCTGTGACGGGGGAGGCTCTATGGCTATCTGGGGGCTACACCTTC CASSPVTGEALWLSGGYTF
TRBJ2-3 NA many TRBV20-1 TGCAAAATAGCGGAACCTAGCACAGATACGCAGTATTTT CKIAEPSTDTQYF
TRBJ1-3 NA NA TRBV5-1 TGCGCCAGCAGCGTTCAGGGGCCAGCTGGAAACACCATATATTTT CASSVQGPAGNTIYF
TRBJ2-3 NA NA TRBV5-5 TGTGCCAGCAGAGCTGCGGGGCTAGCGAGCACAGATACGCAGTATTTT CASRAAGLASTDTQYF
TRBJ1-1 NA NA TRBV2 TGTGCCAGCAGAGGCAATCGGAACACTGAAGCTTTCTTT CASRGNRNTEAFF
TRBJ1-1 NA few TRBV6-5 TGTGCCAGCAGTTCAAGCAGGGGACTAATCACTGAAGCTTTCTTT CASSSSRGLITEAFF
TRBJ1-1 TRBD1 few TRBV20-1 TGCAGTGCTCTCCCAGGGGGCAGGGACACTGAAGCTTTCTTT CSALPGGRDTEAFF
TRBJ1-1 TRBD1 NA TRBV9 TGTGCCAGCAGCGTACAGGGACAGGCCGACACTGAAGCTTTCTTT CASSVQGQADTEAFF
TRBJ1-2 NA few TRBV6-2/TRBV6-3 TGTGCCAGCAGTTTCCCAAGCGGCTACACCTTC CASSFPSGYTF
TRBJ1-4 NA NA TRBV5-1 TGCGCCAGCAGCTTCACAGGCTCTCGGGCCGAAAAACTGTTTTTT CASSFTGSRAEKLFF
TRBJ2-1 TRBD2 NA TRBV6-2/TRBV6-3 TGTGCCAGTTCGCGGGTGAGGACGGGACTATCCTACAATGAGCAGTTCTTC CASSRVRTGLSYNEQFF
TRBJ2-1 NA few TRBV5-4 TGTGCCAGCAGCTACGACCGGGACCGGCGGTGGTATGAGCAGTTCTTC CASSYDRDRRWYEQFF
TRBJ2-5 NA NA TRBV4-1 TGCGCCAGCAGCTCGCAGGGAATGCAAGAGACCCAGTACTTC CASSSQGMQETQYF
TRBJ2-1 NA NA TRBV5-4 TGTGCCAGCAGCCCAGACTGGAGTGAGCAGTTCTTC CASSPDWSEQFF
TRBJ1-2 NA few TRBV29-1 TGCAGCGTTGTGGGGGGGAATGGCTACACCTTC CSVVGGNGYTF
TRBJ2-7 NA few TRBV12-3/TRBV12-4 TGTGCCAGCACTGAAGGGGGGGCCTACGAGCAGTACTTC CASTEGGAYEQYF
TRBJ2-2 NA few TRBV24-1 TGTGCCACCAGTGAGAGGGGGTGGGCAGGGAGGCCCACCGGGGAGCTGTTTTTT CATSERGWAGRPTGELFF
TRBJ2-2 NA NA TRBV2 TGTGCCAGCAGTGGATCTTACGGCACCGGGGAGCTGTTTTTT CASSGSYGTGELFF
TRBJ1-1 NA few TRBV5-4 TGTGCCAGCAGCCAGAGCTACCAAAGGGCTTCGGACACTGAAGCTTTCTTT CASSQSYQRASDTEAFF
TRBJ1-6 NA NA TRBV13 TGTGCCAGCAGCGCACCCGGACAGAGGACTTACTCACCCCTCCACTTT CASSAPGQRTYSPLHF
TRBJ1-2 NA NA TRBV5-1 TGCGCCAGCAGCTCCGCAGGGGACGGGGGCTACACCTTC CASSSAGDGGYTF
TRBJ2-2 TRBD2 few TRBV28 TGTGCCAGCAGCCCCGGACTAGCGGGGGGCCGAATCAACACCGGGGAGCTGTTTTTT CASSPGLAGGRINTGELFF
TRBJ1-6 NA few TRBV6-5 TGTGCCAGCAGTTATTCTACAATCGGGAATTCACCCCTCCACTTT CASSYSTIGNSPLHF
TRBJ2-5 TRBD1 NA TRBV7-2 TGTGCCAGCAGCTTACTAGGACAGGCCCCGGAGACCCAGTACTTC CASSLLGQAPETQYF
TRBJ2-5 NA many TRBV7-9 TGTGCCGGCTCGGGGCAGTCGCGAGAGACCCAGTACTTC CAGSGQSRETQYF
TRBJ2-3 TRBD2 few TRBV7-9 TGTGCCAGCAGCCCCCGACTAGCGGGGGAAGACGATACGCAGTATTTT CASSPRLAGEDDTQYF
TRBJ1-1 TRBD1 NA TRBV20-1 TGCAGTGCTAGCCACCCGGGACAGTCCAGGTACACTGAAGCTTTCTTT CSASHPGQSRYTEAFF
TRBJ2-1 TRBD2 many TRBV29-1 TGCAGCGTTCTATCAACTAGCGGGGGGAACTACAATGAGCAGTTCTTC CSVLSTSGGNYNEQFF
TRBJ1-2 NA many TRBV12-3/TRBV12-4 TGTGCCAGCAGTCGCAACTATGGCTACACCTTC CASSRNYGYTF
TRBJ2-1 TRBD2 NA TRBV12-3/TRBV12-4 TGTGCCAGCAGTCGTAGCGGGGTCAAGGGTGAGCAGTTCTTC CASSRSGVKGEQFF
TRBJ2-7 TRBD1 few TRBV7-2 TGTGCCAGCAGCTGGGACAGGGGGTTGAATGAGCAGTACTTC CASSWDRGLNEQYF
TRBJ1-1 NA NA TRBV6-5 TGTGCCAGCTTGGGGTCGGGCACTGAAGCTTTCTTT CASLGSGTEAFF
TRBJ2-2 NA NA TRBV6-2/TRBV6-3 TGTGCCAGCAGTTACGAATACACCGGGGAGCTGTTTTTT CASSYEYTGELFF
TRBJ1-4 NA NA TRBV4-1 TGCGCCAGCAGCCAAGGTTTGGCAAAGGGAGGAACTAATGAAAAACTGTTTTTT CASSQGLAKGGTNEKLFF